This T cell receptor (beta chain) was profiled in a study of T cells after yellow fever vaccination. Study-wide context: The SMART-Seq v4 Ultra Low Input method served to prepare the low-cell-number fractions. Findings and caveats of the study: There was a small share of clonotypes that showed up in both the CD4 and CD8 compartments. Clones from primary vaccination mostly reappeared after the booster (roughly 95% CD4, under 90% CD8).

They built TCR cDNA with 5'RACE template switching, a step that put in a universal primer site and UMIs. TCRdb re-called the 5' RACE reads with MiXCR, one entry per CDR3 protein. The repertoire consists of 200,000 to 250,000 distinct CDR3 sequences, with approximately 3% occurring once and the leading ten covering around 3%. This clonotype was counted between two and nine times. The antigen is undetermined. This CDR3 has 15 residues. The V gene end was trimmed by 6 bases and the J gene end by 2 bases; junction bases not matched to a gene: 6. This receptor was taken from a man between 18 and 29 years old who received the YFV17D yellow fever vaccine. V and J are TRBV12-3 or TRBV12-4 and TRBJ2-3; 9 bases agree with TRBD1. The specimen comprised CD4+ T cells sorted from PBMCs, sampled 10 days after the yellow fever booster vaccination. The CDR3 nucleotides read TGTGCCAGCAGCGCGGACAGGGGCCACACAGATACGCAGTATTTT. Residues: CASSADRGHTDTQYF.